This TCR beta chain was obtained from a study of blood T cell repertoires in COVID-19. Across the whole study: Donors in the United States, Italy and Spain gave samples during acute or convalescent COVID-19. Sources were T cells, B-cell-depleted T cells, or PBMCs; the material itself was cDNA or gDNA.

Authors' data handling: Scientists estimated how many nucleated cells there were by amplifying reference gene primers. Data came from immunoSEQ multiplex PCR; TCRdb stores just in-frame clones and leaves some out. Clonal size and the V and J genes are those of that table, whereas D and trimming came from the DNA. This repertoire shows roughly 260,000 clones, roughly 80% found once; its top ten account for about 4.5%. The ends lost 4 bases at V and 4 bases at J; junction bases unmatched: 11. The CDR3 contains 16 residues. Germline V gene data show CDR1 as SGDLS and CDR2 as YYNGEE. The sample taken for sequencing was peripheral blood. The chain uses TRBV9 and TRBJ1-2; TRBD1 agrees at 9 bases. This receptor was taken from a woman aged 70-85 years with acute or convalescent COVID-19. The CDR3 protein is CASSPGQGARGYGYTF. The CDR3 DNA follows: TGTGCCAGCAGCCCGGGACAGGGTGCGAGAGGCTATGGCTACACCTTC.